This entry lists 28 T cell receptor beta chains sequenced from one sample in a study of cytomegalovirus exposure and HLA in healthy donors. Primers for the PCR totalled 60 Vbeta and 13 Jbeta. Generated by immunoSEQ multiplex PCR, the TCRdb table keeps only in-frame clones and is missing some. The data show over 130,000 clones, around 82% seen once. Material for sequencing was PBMCs. The receptor set was obtained from a man aged 50 to 59 in good health and CMV-seronegative.

This chain joins TRBV28 and TRBJ1-2; 9 bases are a match to TRBD1. This CDR3 has 13 residues. Germline trimming cut 10 bases from V and 8 bases from J; bases unmatched to any gene: 11. Germline V gene data show CDR1 as MDHEN and CDR2 as SYDVKM. CDR3 region: CATRTGAYGGYTF. The CDR3 DNA reads TGTGCCACCCGGACAGGGGCATATGGGGGCTACACCTTC.

The V and J genes are TRBV10-1 and TRBJ2-3; 7 bases agree with TRBD1. V trimming: 7 bases; J trimming: 5 bases; junction bases outside the gene matches: 12. The germline V gene encodes CDR1 WNHNN and CDR2 SYGVQD (reference sequence). CDR3 size: 15 residues. The CDR3 loop reads CASNPTGSFKDTQYF. In DNA form, the CDR3 reads TGCGCCAGCAACCCGACAGGGTCCTTTAAAGATACGCAGTATTTT.

The rearrangement links TRBV7-8 to TRBJ2-1; TRBD2 agrees at 9 bases. V lost 5 bases to trimming and J lost 1 base; unmatched junction nucleotides: 3. Germline lookup yields CDR1 SGHVS and CDR2 FQNEAQ. The CDR3 loop spans 15 amino acids. CDR3 amino acids: CASSLGLASYNEQFF. The CDR3, as DNA: TGTGCCAGCAGCCTCGGACTAGCGTCCTACAATGAGCAGTTCTTC.

This clone was found once. V and J are TRBV5-1 and TRBJ1-4; TRBD1 matches at 8 bases. The germline CDR1 and CDR2 sequences are SGHRS and YFSETQ. Trimming at V came to 0 bases and at J to 7 bases, leaving 5 bases not matched to a gene. This CDR3 comprises 15 residues. CDR3 region: CASSLDTGGSEKLFF. The CDR3 DNA follows: TGCGCCAGCAGCTTGGATACAGGGGGAAGTGAAAAACTGTTTTTT.

The V and J genes are TRBV27 and TRBJ1-2; 8 bases agree with TRBD1. This CDR3 contains 14 residues. V dropped 6 bases and J dropped 2; count of bases not matched to a gene: 5. Germline loops: CDR1 MNHEY, CDR2 SMNVEV (reference sequence). DNA of the CDR3: TGTGCCAGCAGCCCTGGACAGGGAAACTATGGCTACACCTTC. It translates to CASSPGQGNYGYTF.

V gene TRBV30 combines with J gene TRBJ1-3, with TRBD1 as a possible D gene (5 bases). Germline CDR1 reads GTSNPN; CDR2 reads SVGIG (reference sequence). The CDR3 has 15 amino acids. V was cut by 3 bases and J by 0 bases, with 12 bases left in between. CDR3 nucleotide sequence: TGTGCCTGGAGCCTCAGGGATTTCTCTGGAAACACCATATATTTT. Encoded protein: CAWSLRDFSGNTIYF. Supplemented by reference TRBV30 and TRBJ1-3, the full variable domain reads SQTIHQWPATLVQPVGSPLSLECTVEGTSNPNLYWYRQAAGRGLQLLFYSVGIGQISSEVPQNLSASRPQDRQFILSSKKLLLSDSGFYLCAWSLRDFSGNTIYFGEGSWLTVV.

This rearrangement joins TRBV11-3 to TRBJ2-7; 7 nucleotides line up with TRBD2. The germline gives CDR1 SGHNT, CDR2 YENEEA. The CDR3 extends over 15 amino acids. V dropped 4 bases and J dropped 6; count of bases not matched to a gene: 12. CDR3 coding DNA: TGTGCCAGCAGCTCCGGGAGGCAGCCTGGGGCCGAGCAGTACTTC. This sequence encodes CASSSGRQPGAEQYF. The full variable domain, its missing parts supplied by reference TRBV11-3 and TRBJ2-7, is EAGVVQSPRYKIIEKKQPVAFWCNPISGHNTLYWYLQNLGQGPELLIRYENEEAVDDSQLPKDRFSAERLKGVDSTLKIQPAELGDSAVYLCASSSGRQPGAEQYFGPGTRLTVT.

The gene calls are TRBV18 and TRBJ1-2; TRBD1 agrees at 7 bases. V dropped 8 bases and J dropped 8; count of bases not matched to a gene: 11. This CDR3 region has 13 residues. CDR1 and CDR2 (germline): KGHSH, LQKENI. The DNA of the CDR3 is TGTGCCAGCCACCTGACAGGGCGGTGGGGCTACACCTTC. Translating it yields CASHLTGRWGYTF.

This clone was found a few times. V usage is TRBV29-1 and J usage is TRBJ2-5; TRBD2 matches 11 bases. Germline V gene data show CDR1 as SQVTM and CDR2 as ANQGSEA. V trimming: 4 bases; J trimming: 1 base; junction bases outside the gene matches: 2. The CDR3 has 14 amino acids. The DNA of the CDR3 is TGCAGCGTTGGGGGACTAGCGGTCCAAGAGACCCAGTACTTC. Residues: CSVGGLAVQETQYF.

The chain links TRBV2 to TRBJ1-5; 9 bases are a match to TRBD1. V lost 2 bases to trimming and J lost 2 bases; unmatched junction nucleotides: 7. This CDR3 spans 17 amino acids. Per germline, CDR1 SNHLY and CDR2 FYNNEI. CDR3 in amino acids: CASSELMGQGGNQPQHF. The DNA of the CDR3 is TGTGCCAGCAGTGAATTAATGGGACAGGGAGGCAATCAGCCCCAGCATTTT.

The chain links TRBV19 to TRBJ1-5; unclear D gene. The V gene's germline CDR1 is LNHDA and CDR2 SQIVND (reference sequence). The length of the CDR3 is 13 residues. The V and J ends lost 10 bases and 5 bases respectively, with 15 bases between them. CDR3 residues: CATTPREHQPQHF. In DNA, the CDR3 is TGTGCCACCACCCCACGGGAGCATCAGCCCCAGCATTTT.

The chain is built from TRBV14 and TRBJ2-3; no definite D call. Germline V gene lookup returns CDR1 SGHDN and CDR2 FVKESK. CDR3 length: 12 amino acids. Trimming cost V 4 bases and J 4 bases, with 6 bases left between them. The CDR3 bases are TGTGCCAGCAGCCCTACGTCAGATACGCAGTATTTT. It is translated as CASSPTSDTQYF.

The J gene is TRBJ2-4, the V gene TRBV27; D not resolved. CDR3 length: 15 residues. Germline CDR1 and CDR2: MNHEY and SMNVEV (reference sequence). V lost 5 bases and J lost 1, with 12 bases in between. In DNA form, the CDR3 reads TGTGCCAGCAGTGGGCGTTTGAAGGCCAAAAACATTCAGTACTTC. The encoded protein is CASSGRLKAKNIQYF.

V usage is TRBV7-6 and J usage is TRBJ2-3; TRBD2 aligns across 8 bases. The germline CDR1 and CDR2 sequences are SGHVS and FNYEAQ. Trimming at V came to 2 bases and at J to 8 bases, leaving 0 bases not matched to a gene. The CDR3 has 12 residues. The CDR3 region has the DNA TGTGCCAGCAGCTTAAGCGGGGGTACGCAGTATTTT. Translation: CASSLSGGTQYF.

CDR3 sequence reads: CASETGWSNEQYF. The CDR3, as DNA: TGTGCCAGCGAGACAGGGTGGTCGAACGAGCAGTACTTC. The chain couples TRBV2 to TRBJ2-7, with TRBD1 identical over 7 bases. The CDR3 sequence is 13 residues long. The junction had 9 bases not matched to a gene; V was cut back by 8 bases and J by 5 bases. From germline, CDR1 is SNHLY and CDR2 FYNNEI.

This clone was counted a few times. The chain is built from TRBV5-1 and TRBJ2-5; TRBD2 might be the D (5 bases). The V and J ends lost 0 bases and 11 bases respectively, with 17 bases between them. The CDR3 has 14 residues. Germline V gives CDR1 SGHRS, CDR2 YFSETQ. For the CDR3, the DNA is TGCGCCAGCAGCTTGGGCGGCACGATTAGGGAGCAGTACTTC. This codes for CASSLGGTIREQYF.

This chain joins TRBV6-1 and TRBJ1-6; D ambiguous. Germline V CDR1 and CDR2: MNHNS, SASEGT. This CDR3 region has 15 residues. V gave up 6 bases and J gave up 5 bases, with 14 bases separating them. DNA of the CDR3: TGTGCCAGCAGGAGGTCGGGTTTTGATAATTCACCCCTCCACTTT. It is translated as CASRRSGFDNSPLHF.

This sequence joins TRBV7-2 and TRBJ2-7; maybe TRBD1 (5 bases). The germline V gene encodes CDR1 SGHTA and CDR2 FQGNSA. This CDR3 comprises 15 residues. Trimming cost V 5 bases and J 0 bases, with 14 bases left between them. The CDR3 loop is CASSVAVDSSYEQYF. In DNA form, the CDR3 reads TGTGCCAGCAGCGTCGCGGTCGACAGCTCCTACGAGCAGTACTTC.

The rearrangement uses TRBV19 and TRBJ2-2; 7 nucleotides match TRBD2. The germline V gene has CDR1 LNHDA and CDR2 SQIVND (reference sequence). V was clipped by 5 bases and J by 7 bases; unmatched bases: 13. This CDR3 is built from 16 residues. This chain's CDR3 is CASSRGVPTGVGELFF. The CDR3 DNA reads as TGTGCCAGTAGTCGGGGGGTCCCAACCGGAGTCGGGGAGCTGTTTTTT.

This clone appeared a few times. This chain uses TRBV7-2 with TRBJ1-1; TRBD1 matches 7 bases. The CDR3 consists of 17 residues. Germline-derived CDR1 and CDR2 are SGHTA and FQGNSA. Germline trimming cut 2 bases from V and 0 bases from J; bases unmatched to any gene: 9. The CDR3: CASSLMSCRGLNTEAFF. The DNA of the CDR3 is TGTGCCAGCAGCTTAATGTCCTGCAGGGGGTTGAACACTGAAGCTTTCTTT.

The CDR3, as DNA: TGTGCCAGCGGGGACACCTTTGGGGCTTTCTTT. This sequence encodes CASGDTFGAFF. The V call is TRBV25-1, the J call TRBJ1-1; TRBD1 might be the D (6 bases). CDR1 is MGHDK and CDR2 is SYGVNS in the germline V gene. The CDR3 spans 11 residues. Deletions cut 8 bases from V and 11 bases from J, with 15 bases between.

This clone was seen once. This sequence joins TRBV7-2 and TRBJ1-5; TRBD1 is a possible D gene (5 bases). The V end lost 3 bases, the J end lost 3 bases, and 12 bases lay between the germline ends. The germline gives CDR1 SGHTA, CDR2 FQGNSA. This CDR3 spans 15 amino acids. The CDR3 loop is CASSFFQGHNQPQHF. The CDR3 coding sequence is TGTGCCAGCAGCTTTTTCCAGGGCCACAATCAGCCCCAGCATTTT. Full variable domain (outside the CDR3, taken from reference TRBV7-2 and TRBJ1-5): GAGVSQSPSNKVTEKGKDVELRCDPISGHTALYWYRQSLGQGLEFLIYFQGNSAPDKSGLPSDRFSAERTGGSVSTLTIQRTQQEDSAVYLCASSFFQGHNQPQHFGDGTRLSIL.

The chain uses TRBV2 and TRBJ2-7, with 7 bases matching TRBD1. The J segment lost 3 bases and the V segment lost 6 bases, leaving 14 bases of the junction unmatched. There are 16 residues in the CDR3. Germline V gene sequence: CDR1 SNHLY, CDR2 FYNNEI. CDR3 protein: CASRKNPGQLLYEQYF. CDR3 coding DNA: TGTGCCAGCAGAAAAAACCCGGGACAGCTCCTCTACGAGCAGTACTTC.

DNA for the CDR3: TGCAGCGTTCGCAGGGATGCAACTAATGAAAAACTGTTTTTT. It translates to CSVRRDATNEKLFF. The chain joins TRBV29-1 to TRBJ1-4, with a weak D call TRBD1 (5 bases). CDR1 and CDR2 (germline): SQVTM, ANQGSEA. Trimming stripped 5 bases from V and 0 bases from J, with 10 bases between. There are 14 residues in the CDR3.

This clone was seen just once. The chain carries TRBV6-6 and TRBJ1-6; maybe TRBD1 (5 bases). This CDR3 region has 14 residues. The germline V and J ends were trimmed by 6 bases and 3 bases, with 9 bases remaining between them. Looked up from germline, CDR1 is MNHNY and CDR2 is SVGAGI (reference sequence). The CDR3 region is CASSQDIYNSPLHF. The CDR3 bases are TGTGCCAGCAGCCAGGACATCTATAATTCACCCCTCCACTTT.

The V call is TRBV7-8, the J call TRBJ2-1, with a possible D match to TRBD1 (5 bases). The CDR3 runs 15 residues. The V end was cut by 2 bases, the J end by 2 bases, with 10 bases between. Germline values: CDR1 SGHVS, CDR2 FQNEAQ. CDR3 sequence: CASSLLQGAYNEQFF. The CDR3 DNA is TGTGCCAGCAGCTTATTGCAGGGTGCCTACAATGAGCAGTTCTTC.

The CDR3 DNA sequence: TGCGCCAGCAGCTTGGGGGGAGACCTACTTTTGAACACTGAAGCTTTCTTT. This encodes CASSLGGDLLLNTEAFF. The V and J genes are TRBV5-1 and TRBJ1-1, with no clear D. The CDR3 is 17 residues long. V was clipped by 0 bases and J by 0 bases, with 15 bases between them. Germline loops: CDR1 SGHRS, CDR2 YFSETQ.

V gene TRBV12-5 combines with J gene TRBJ1-5; D is ambiguous. From germline, CDR1 is LGHNT and CDR2 FRNRAP. CDR3 length equals 13 residues. V was cut by 2 bases and J by 7 bases, with 9 bases left in between. The CDR3 nucleotides read TGTGCTAGTGGTTTGTCACTTGCCCAGCCCCAGCATTTT. Protein product: CASGLSLAQPQHF. The full variable domain, its missing parts supplied by reference TRBV12-5 and TRBJ1-5, is DARVTQTPRHKVTEMGQEVTMRCQPILGHNTVFWYRQTMMQGLELLAYFRNRAPLDDSGMPKDRFSAEMPDATLATLKIQPSEPRDSAVYFCASGLSLAQPQHFGDGTRLSIL.